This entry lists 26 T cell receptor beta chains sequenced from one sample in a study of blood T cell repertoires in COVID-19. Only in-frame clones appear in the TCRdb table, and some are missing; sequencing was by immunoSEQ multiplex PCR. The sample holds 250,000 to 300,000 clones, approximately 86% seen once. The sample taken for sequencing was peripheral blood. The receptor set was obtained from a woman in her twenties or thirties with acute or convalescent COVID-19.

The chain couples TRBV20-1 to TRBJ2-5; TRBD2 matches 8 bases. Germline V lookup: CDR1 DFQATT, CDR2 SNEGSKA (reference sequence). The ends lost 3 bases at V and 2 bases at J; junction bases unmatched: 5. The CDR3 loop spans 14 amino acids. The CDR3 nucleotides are TGCAGTGCTAGTATACGGGAGGGGCAAGAGACCCAGTACTTC. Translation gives CSASIREGQETQYF.

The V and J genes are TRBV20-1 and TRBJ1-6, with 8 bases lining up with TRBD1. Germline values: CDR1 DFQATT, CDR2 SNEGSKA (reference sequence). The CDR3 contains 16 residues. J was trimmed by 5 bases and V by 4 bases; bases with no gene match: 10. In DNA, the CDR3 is TGCAGTGCTATTGAGTCAGGGGGCCCAGATAATTCACCCCTCCACTTT. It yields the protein CSAIESGGPDNSPLHF.

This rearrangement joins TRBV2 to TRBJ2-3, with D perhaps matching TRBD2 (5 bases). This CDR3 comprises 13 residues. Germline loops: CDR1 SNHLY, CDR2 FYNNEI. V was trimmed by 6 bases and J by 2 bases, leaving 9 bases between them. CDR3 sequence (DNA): TGTGCCAGCAGGAGGGCAACCACAGATACGCAGTATTTT. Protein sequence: CASRRATTDTQYF.

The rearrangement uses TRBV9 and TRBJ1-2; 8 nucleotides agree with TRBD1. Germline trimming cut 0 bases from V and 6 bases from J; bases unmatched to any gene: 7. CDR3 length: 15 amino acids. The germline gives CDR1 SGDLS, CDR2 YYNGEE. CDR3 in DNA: TGTGCCAGCAGCGTAGACGGTTCGGACAGGGATGGCTACACCTTC. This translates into CASSVDGSDRDGYTF.

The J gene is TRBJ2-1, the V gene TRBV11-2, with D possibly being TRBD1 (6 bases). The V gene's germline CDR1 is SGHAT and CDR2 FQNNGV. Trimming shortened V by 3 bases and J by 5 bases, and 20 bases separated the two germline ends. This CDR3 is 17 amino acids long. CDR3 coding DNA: TGTGCCAGCAGCTTTCCCCCGGGACAACTATCCCACAATGAGCAGTTCTTC. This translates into CASSFPPGQLSHNEQFF.

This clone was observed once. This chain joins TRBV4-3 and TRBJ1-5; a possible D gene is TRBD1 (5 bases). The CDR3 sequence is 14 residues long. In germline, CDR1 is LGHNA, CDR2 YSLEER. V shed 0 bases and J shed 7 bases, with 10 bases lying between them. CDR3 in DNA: TGCGCCAGCAGCCAAGACAGGGTGGTGCAGCCCCAGCATTTT. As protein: CASSQDRVVQPQHF.

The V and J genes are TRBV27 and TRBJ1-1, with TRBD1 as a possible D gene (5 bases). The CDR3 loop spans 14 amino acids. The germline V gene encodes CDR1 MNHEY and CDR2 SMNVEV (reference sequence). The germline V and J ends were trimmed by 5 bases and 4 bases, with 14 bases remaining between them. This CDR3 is CASSPLGGGTEAFF. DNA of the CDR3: TGTGCCAGCAGTCCGTTGGGGGGAGGCACTGAAGCTTTCTTT.

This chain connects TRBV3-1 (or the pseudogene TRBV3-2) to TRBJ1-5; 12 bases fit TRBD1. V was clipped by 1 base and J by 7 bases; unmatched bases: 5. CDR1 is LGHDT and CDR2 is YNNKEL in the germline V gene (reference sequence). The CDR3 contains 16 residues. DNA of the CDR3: TGTGCCAGCAGCCAAGGGGACAGGGGGCATTTCCAGCCCCAGCATTTT. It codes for CASSQGDRGHFQPQHF.

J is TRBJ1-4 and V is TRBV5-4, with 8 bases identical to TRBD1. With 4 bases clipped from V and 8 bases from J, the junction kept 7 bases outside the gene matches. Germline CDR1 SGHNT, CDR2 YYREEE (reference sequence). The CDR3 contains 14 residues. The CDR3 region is CASSTDRDREKLFF. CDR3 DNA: TGTGCCAGCAGCACCGACCGGGACAGGGAAAAACTGTTTTTT.

In nucleotides, the CDR3 is TGTGCCAGCAGCGAGGCTCCTACAGGGTTTTTGGGCTACACCTTC. This translates into CASSEAPTGFLGYTF. The V and J genes are TRBV5-6 and TRBJ1-2; TRBD1 is a possible D gene (6 bases). Trimming took off 4 bases at V and 8 bases at J, with 21 bases between the two ends. The CDR3 extends over 15 amino acids. The germline V gene has CDR1 SGHDT and CDR2 YYEEEE.

The CDR3 DNA is TGTGCGGTGACGGGAGGAGGCACAGATACGCAGTATTTT. Translated: CAVTGGGTDTQYF. The rearrangement joins TRBV30 to TRBJ2-3, with 7 bases lining up with TRBD2. CDR3 size: 13 residues. From germline, CDR1 is GTSNPN and CDR2 SVGIG (reference sequence).

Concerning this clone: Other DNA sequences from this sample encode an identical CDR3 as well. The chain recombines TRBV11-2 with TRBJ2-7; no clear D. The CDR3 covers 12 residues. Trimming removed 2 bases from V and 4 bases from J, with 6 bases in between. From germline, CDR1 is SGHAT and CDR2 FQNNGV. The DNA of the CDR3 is TGTGCCAGCAGCTTATCTGTGTACGAGCAGTACTTC. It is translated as CASSLSVYEQYF.

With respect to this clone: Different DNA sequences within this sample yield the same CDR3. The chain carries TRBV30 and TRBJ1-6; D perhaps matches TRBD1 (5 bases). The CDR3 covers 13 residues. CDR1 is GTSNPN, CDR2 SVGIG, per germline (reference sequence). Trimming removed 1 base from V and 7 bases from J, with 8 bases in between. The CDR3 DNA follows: TGTGCCTGGAGTGGTCAGGGAAATTCACCCCTCCACTTT. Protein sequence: CAWSGQGNSPLHF.

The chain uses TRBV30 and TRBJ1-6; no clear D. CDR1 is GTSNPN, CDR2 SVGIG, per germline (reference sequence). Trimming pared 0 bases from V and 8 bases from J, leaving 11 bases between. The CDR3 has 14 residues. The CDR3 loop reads CAWSVVTFDSPLHF. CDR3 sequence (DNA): TGTGCCTGGAGTGTAGTAACATTCGATTCACCCCTCCACTTT.

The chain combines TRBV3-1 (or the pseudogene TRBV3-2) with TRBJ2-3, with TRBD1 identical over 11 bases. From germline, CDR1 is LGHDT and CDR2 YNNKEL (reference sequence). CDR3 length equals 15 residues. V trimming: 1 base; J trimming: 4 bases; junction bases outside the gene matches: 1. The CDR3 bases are TGTGCCAGCAGCCAAGGGACAGGGGGCGCAGATACGCAGTATTTT. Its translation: CASSQGTGGADTQYF.

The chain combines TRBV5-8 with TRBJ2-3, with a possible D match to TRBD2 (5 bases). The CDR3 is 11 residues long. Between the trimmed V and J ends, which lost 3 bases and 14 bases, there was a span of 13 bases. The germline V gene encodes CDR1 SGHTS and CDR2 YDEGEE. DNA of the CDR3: TGTGCCAGCAGCTCACTAGTAAGCCGGTATTTT. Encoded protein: CASSSLVSRYF. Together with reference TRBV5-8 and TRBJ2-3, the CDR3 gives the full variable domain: EAGVTQSPTHLIKTRGQQATLRCSPISGHTSVYWYQQALGLGLQFLLWYDEGEERNRGNFPPRFSGRQFPNYSSELNVNALELEDSALYLCASSSLVSRYFGPGTRLTVL.

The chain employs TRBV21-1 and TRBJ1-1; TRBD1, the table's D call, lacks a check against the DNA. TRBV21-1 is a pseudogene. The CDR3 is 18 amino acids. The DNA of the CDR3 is TGTGCCAGCAGCAAAGCGGTTCTTCAGGGGGATCGTAACACTGAAGCTTTCTTT. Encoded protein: CASSKAVLQGDRNTEAFF.

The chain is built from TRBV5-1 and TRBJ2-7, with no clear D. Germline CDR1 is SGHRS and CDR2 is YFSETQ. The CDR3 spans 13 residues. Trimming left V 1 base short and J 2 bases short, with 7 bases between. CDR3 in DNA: TGCGCCAGCAGCTTGCAAACTGCCTACGAGCAGTACTTC. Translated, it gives CASSLQTAYEQYF.

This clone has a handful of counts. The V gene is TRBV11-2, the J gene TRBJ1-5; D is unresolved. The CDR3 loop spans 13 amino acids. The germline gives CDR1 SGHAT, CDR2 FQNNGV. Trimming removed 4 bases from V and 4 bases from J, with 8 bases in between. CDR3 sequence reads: CASSWGANQPQHF. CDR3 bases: TGTGCCAGCAGCTGGGGAGCAAATCAGCCCCAGCATTTT.

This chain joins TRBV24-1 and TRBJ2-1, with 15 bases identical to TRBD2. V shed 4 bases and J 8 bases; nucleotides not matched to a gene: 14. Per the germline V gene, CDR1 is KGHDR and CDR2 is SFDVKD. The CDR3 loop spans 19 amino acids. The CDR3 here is CATSDRRPGLAGGGDEQFF. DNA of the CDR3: TGTGCCACCAGTGACCGCCGTCCGGGACTAGCGGGGGGAGGTGATGAGCAGTTCTTC.

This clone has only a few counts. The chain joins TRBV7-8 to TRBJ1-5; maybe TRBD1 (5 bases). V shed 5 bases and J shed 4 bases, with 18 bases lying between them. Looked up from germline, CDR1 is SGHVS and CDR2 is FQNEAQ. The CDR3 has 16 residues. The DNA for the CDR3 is TGTGCCAGCAGCCTCCGGGGAGGGACTATAAATCAGCCCCAGCATTTT. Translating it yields CASSLRGGTINQPQHF.

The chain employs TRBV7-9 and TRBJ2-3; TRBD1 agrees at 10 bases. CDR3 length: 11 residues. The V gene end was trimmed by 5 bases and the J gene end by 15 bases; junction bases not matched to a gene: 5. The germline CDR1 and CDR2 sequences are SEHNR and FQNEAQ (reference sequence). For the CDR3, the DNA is TGTGCCAGCAGCCAAGGGACAGGGGATTATTTT. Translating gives CASSQGTGDYF.

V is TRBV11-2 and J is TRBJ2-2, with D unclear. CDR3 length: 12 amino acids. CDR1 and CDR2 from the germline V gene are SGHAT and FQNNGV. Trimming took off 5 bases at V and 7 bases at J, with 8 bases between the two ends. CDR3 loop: CASSPFRGELFF. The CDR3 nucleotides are TGTGCCAGCAGCCCCTTTCGCGGGGAGCTGTTTTTT.

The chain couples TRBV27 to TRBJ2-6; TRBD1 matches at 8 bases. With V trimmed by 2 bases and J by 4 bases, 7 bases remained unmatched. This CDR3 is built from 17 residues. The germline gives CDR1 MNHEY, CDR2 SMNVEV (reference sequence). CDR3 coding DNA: TGTGCCAGCAGTTTAGACAGGGGAGGATCGGGGGCCAACGTCCTGACTTTC. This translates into CASSLDRGGSGANVLTF.

CDR3 DNA sequence: TGTGCCAGCTCACCACGAAGTGGACAGGGGCGCTACGAGCAGTACTTC. This gives the protein CASSPRSGQGRYEQYF. V usage is TRBV18 and J usage is TRBJ2-7; TRBD1 matches at 9 bases. The junction had 7 bases not matched to a gene; V was cut back by 1 base and J by 3 bases. CDR3 length: 16 residues. From germline, CDR1 is KGHSH and CDR2 LQKENI.

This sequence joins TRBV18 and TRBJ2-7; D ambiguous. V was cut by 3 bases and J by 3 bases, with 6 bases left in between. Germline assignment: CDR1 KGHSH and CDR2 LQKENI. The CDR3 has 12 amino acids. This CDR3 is CASSPDSYEQYF. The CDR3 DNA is TGTGCCAGCTCACCTGATAGCTACGAGCAGTACTTC. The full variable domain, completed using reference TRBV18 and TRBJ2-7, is NAGVMQNPRHLVRRRGQEARLRCSPMKGHSHVYWYRQLPEEGLKFMVYLQKENIIDESGMPKERFSAEFPKEGPSILRIQQVVRGDSAAYFCASSPDSYEQYFGPGTRLTVT.